This T cell receptor beta chain came from a study of blood T cell repertoires in COVID-19. Clones were read by immunoSEQ multiplex PCR, and TCRdb kept only the in-frame ones, dropping some. The sample has about 100,000 clones, around four fifths seen once. Sequencing used peripheral blood. This clonotype was sampled from a human donor in a cohort sampled during active COVID-19.

The CDR3 DNA reads TGTGCCAGTAGTCGCCCGGGACAGAGCCGGAACACTGAAGCTTTCTTT. It specifies CASSRPGQSRNTEAFF. The chain couples TRBV19 to TRBJ1-1; 7 bases fit TRBD1. With V trimmed by 5 bases and J by 1 base, 10 bases remained unmatched. The CDR3 runs 16 residues. Per the germline V gene, CDR1 is LNHDA and CDR2 is SQIVND (reference sequence). The full variable domain, its missing parts supplied by reference TRBV19 and TRBJ1-1, is DGGITQSPKYLFRKEGQNVTLSCEQNLNHDAMYWYRQDPGQGLRLIYYSQIVNDFQKGDIAEGYSVSREKKESFPLTVTSAQKNPTAFYLCASSRPGQSRNTEAFFGQGTRLTVV.